The 10 T cell receptor beta chains below come from one sample, sequenced in a study of blood T cell repertoires in COVID-19. TCRdb keeps only in-frame clones here, not all; method: immunoSEQ multiplex PCR. The repertoire includes 130,000 to 150,000 clones, over 70% of them detected once, and roughly 12% sits in the top ten. The sequenced sample was PBMCs or T cells enriched from blood (not recorded which). The receptors stem from a man aged 55-75 years who had recovered from COVID-19.

This chain uses TRBV10-2 with TRBJ2-3, with 8 positions matching TRBD2. Germline assignment: CDR1 WSHSY and CDR2 SAAADI. V gave up 6 bases and J gave up 0 bases; unmatched junction bases: 14. This CDR3 spans 18 amino acids. The DNA of the CDR3 is TGCGCCAGCAGGGGGGGGCTAGCGGGCTACCATAGCACAGATACGCAGTATTTT. Translated, it gives CASRGGLAGYHSTDTQYF.

This clone was recorded a few times. This chain connects TRBV19 to TRBJ2-1; the D is unclear. The germline V gene has CDR1 LNHDA and CDR2 SQIVND (reference sequence). Trimming took 4 bases from V and 0 from J, leaving 10 bases between them. This CDR3 has 15 amino acids. This CDR3 is CASSTTLSSYNEQFF. The DNA for the CDR3 is TGTGCCAGTAGTACGACATTGAGCTCCTACAATGAGCAGTTCTTC. Full variable domain (rest looked up from reference TRBV19 and TRBJ2-1): DGGITQSPKYLFRKEGQNVTLSCEQNLNHDAMYWYRQDPGQGLRLIYYSQIVNDFQKGDIAEGYSVSREKKESFPLTVTSAQKNPTAFYLCASSTTLSSYNEQFFGPGTRLTVL.

The CDR3 loop is CASSELSANQPQHF. The CDR3 region has the DNA TGTGCCAGCAGTGAATTAAGCGCGAATCAGCCCCAGCATTTT. This chain joins TRBV2 and TRBJ1-5, with D unclear. The CDR3 is 14 residues long. Germline V CDR1 and CDR2: SNHLY, FYNNEI. V gave up 2 bases and J gave up 4 bases, with 9 bases separating them.

There are a few counts of this clone. The CDR3 nucleotides are TGTGCCACCAGTGATCGTTACGAGCAGTACTTC. It encodes CATSDRYEQYF. The chain uses TRBV24-1 and TRBJ2-7; D gene uncertain. The CDR3 is 11 residues long. From germline, CDR1 is KGHDR and CDR2 SFDVKD. Trimming stripped 3 bases from V and 4 bases from J, with 3 bases between.

This sequence joins TRBV11-2 and TRBJ2-5; D uncertain. The length of the CDR3 is 14 residues. Trimming stripped 5 bases from V and 0 bases from J, with 10 bases between. Germline CDR1 and CDR2: SGHAT and FQNNGV. In DNA, the CDR3 is TGTGCCAGCAGCCGGCAGCGAGACCAAGAGACCCAGTACTTC. Encoded protein: CASSRQRDQETQYF.

The V and J genes are TRBV5-1 and TRBJ1-1, with TRBD1 as a possible D gene (5 bases). V was cut by 4 bases and J by 1 base, with 8 bases left in between. The CDR3 is 13 residues long. Germline V CDR1 and CDR2: SGHRS, YFSETQ. CDR3 protein: CASSRGRNTEAFF. DNA for the CDR3: TGCGCCAGCAGCCGGGGGAGGAACACTGAAGCTTTCTTT.

The chain combines TRBV28 with TRBJ1-3; D is unclear. CDR3 length equals 15 residues. CDR1 is MDHEN, CDR2 SYDVKM, per germline. The V end was cut by 6 bases, the J end by 3 bases, with 15 bases between. The CDR3 DNA sequence: TGTGCCAGCAGCCCTGCCCTCGGGAATGGAAACACCATATATTTT. Protein sequence: CASSPALGNGNTIYF.

V is TRBV5-6 and J is TRBJ2-3; TRBD2 is a possible D gene (6 bases). V was clipped by 4 bases and J by 4 bases, with 7 bases between them. CDR1 and CDR2 from the germline V gene are SGHDT and YYEEEE. The CDR3 runs to 12 residues. The DNA of the CDR3 is TGTGCCAGCAGCCCGGGAGCAGATACGCAGTATTTT. Amino acids: CASSPGADTQYF.

V is TRBV20-1 and J is TRBJ1-3; D remains ambiguous. V was trimmed by 3 bases and J by 0 bases, leaving 9 bases between them. Germline assignment: CDR1 DFQATT and CDR2 SNEGSKA (reference sequence). The CDR3 consists of 14 residues. CDR3 region: CSASATSSGNTIYF. Written as DNA, the CDR3 is TGCAGTGCTAGTGCTACGAGCTCTGGAAACACCATATATTTT.

The CDR3 region is CASSLGQVADTQYF. The CDR3 DNA reads TGCGCCAGCAGCTTAGGACAGGTCGCAGATACGCAGTATTTT. V and J are TRBV5-1 and TRBJ2-3; 7 nucleotides line up with TRBD1. In germline, CDR1 is SGHRS, CDR2 YFSETQ. Germline trimming cut 2 bases from V and 4 bases from J; bases unmatched to any gene: 4. The CDR3 consists of 14 residues.